This T cell receptor (beta chain) was captured by sequencing in a study of T cell responses to AZD1222 COVID-19 vaccine. General study findings and limits: Regions 160-218 and 743-854 held dominance among vaccine-associated CD4 TCRs, which spanned spike. Repertoire samples came only from after the peak T cell response. Donors in the cohort were predominantly white British and more often female, and clonal diversity was possibly underestimated.

Analysis merged second doses at about 4 or about 12 weeks. Profiling relied on immunoSEQ multiplex PCR, and the TCRdb table lists in-frame clones only, not all of them. Of about 150,000 clones detected, around 83% appear once; the ten largest clones hold about 4.9%. For this clone: Its specificity is unknown.

The V end lost 0 bases, the J end lost 5 bases, and 13 bases lay between the germline ends. This CDR3 spans 15 amino acids. From germline, CDR1 is MNHEY and CDR2 SVGAGI. This sequence joins TRBV6-5 and TRBJ2-5, with a weak D call TRBD1 (6 bases). This specimen consisted of peripheral blood, obtained 28 days after the second AZD1222 dose. The clonotype comes from an adult who received the AZD1222 COVID-19 vaccine. For the CDR3, the DNA is TGTGCCAGCAGTTACTCGGAGGCCACAGGGGAGACCCAGTACTTC. It encodes CASSYSEATGETQYF.